Listed here are 5 T cell receptor beta chains from one sample, sequenced in a study of cytomegalovirus exposure and HLA in healthy donors. 13 Jbeta primers and 60 Vbeta primers were used for the PCR. Sequencing used immunoSEQ multiplex PCR; TCRdb keeps in-frame clones, though not all of them. The table shows about 100,000 clones, with under 85% occurring only once. Sequenced input: PBMCs. Every receptor here comes from a woman in her forties in good health and CMV-seronegative.

This clone was observed a handful of times. The J gene is TRBJ2-2, the V gene TRBV4-2; 10 bases agree with TRBD1. The CDR3 has 16 amino acids. The V gene end was trimmed by 0 bases and the J gene end by 6 bases; junction bases not matched to a gene: 4. Germline values: CDR1 LGHNA, CDR2 YNFKEQ. In DNA form, the CDR3 reads TGTGCCAGCAGCCAAGATCCCGGGACAGGGGCCGGGGAGCTGTTTTTT. It codes for CASSQDPGTGAGELFF.

V gene TRBV23-1 combines with J gene TRBJ1-1, with no clear D. TRBV23-1 is identified as an open reading frame with a role that is uncertain. The CDR3 is made up of 11 amino acids. Trimming left V 6 bases short and J 7 bases short, with 9 bases between. The CDR3 DNA reads TGCGCCAGCAGATACCACAGTGAAGCTTTCTTT. Residues: CASRYHSEAFF.

The chain uses TRBV7-9 and TRBJ1-3; possible D gene TRBD1, 5 bases. Trimming cost V 5 bases and J 2 bases, with 16 bases left between them. The V gene's germline CDR1 is SEHNR and CDR2 FQNEAQ (reference sequence). The CDR3 is 16 amino acids. In DNA, the CDR3 is TGTGCCAGCAGCCCCCTCATAAGGGGTGCTGGAAACACCATATATTTT. Amino acid sequence: CASSPLIRGAGNTIYF.

V and J are TRBV4-3 and TRBJ2-1; 7 nucleotides align to TRBD2. Germline CDR1 and CDR2: LGHNA and YSLEER. The CDR3 totals 16 residues. J lost 4 bases, V lost 0 bases, and 6 bases had no gene match. DNA of the CDR3: TGCGCCAGCAGCCAAGATGCGGGGGAGGGGTACAATGAGCAGTTCTTC. As protein: CASSQDAGEGYNEQFF.

The chain joins TRBV5-1 to TRBJ1-4; D remains ambiguous. From germline, CDR1 is SGHRS and CDR2 YFSETQ. With 2 bases removed from V and 6 bases from J, the gap between germline ends came to 11 bases. This CDR3 region has 14 residues. CDR3 coding DNA: TGCGCCAGCAGCTTAGGAGGCGGCGATGAAAAACTGTTTTTT. This encodes CASSLGGGDEKLFF. Full variable domain (rest looked up from reference TRBV5-1 and TRBJ1-4): KAGVTQTPRYLIKTRGQQVTLSCSPISGHRSVSWYQQTPGQGLQFLFEYFSETQRNKGNFPGRFSGRQFSNSRSEMNVSTLELGDSALYLCASSLGGGDEKLFFGSGTQLSVL.